This note documents a single T cell receptor (beta chain) sequence. Its target is not known. The entry originates in a study of T cell responses to AZD1222 COVID-19 vaccine. Some clones are missing from TCRdb's copy, which holds only in-frame ones; the method was immunoSEQ multiplex PCR. The sample shows approximately 70,000 clones, approximately 90% of them seen only once. Findings and limits, study-wide: Rises in breadth and depth of Spike-specific TCRs came after two AZD1222 doses. Only 5 or 6 people who got AZD1222 tested seropositive at baseline.

V was pared by 5 bases and J by 6 bases, with 5 bases of the junction left unmatched. Germline CDR1 is SEHNR and CDR2 is FQNEAQ (reference sequence). CDR3 length equals 13 residues. The sample in question was peripheral blood, obtained 28 days after the second dose of the MenACWY control vaccine. This clonotype was obtained from an adult who received the MenACWY meningococcal vaccine as a control. The V and J genes are TRBV7-9 and TRBJ2-7; 9 nucleotides match TRBD1. The CDR3 region has the DNA TGTGCCAGCAGCCTGGGACAGGGTGGCGAGCAGTACTTC. It yields the protein CASSLGQGGEQYF. Together with reference TRBV7-9 and TRBJ2-7, the CDR3 gives the full variable domain: DTGVSQNPRHKITKRGQNVTFRCDPISEHNRLYWYRQTLGQGPEFLTYFQNEAQLEKSRLLSDRFSAERPKGSFSTLEIQRTEQGDSAMYLCASSLGQGGEQYFGPGTRLTVT.